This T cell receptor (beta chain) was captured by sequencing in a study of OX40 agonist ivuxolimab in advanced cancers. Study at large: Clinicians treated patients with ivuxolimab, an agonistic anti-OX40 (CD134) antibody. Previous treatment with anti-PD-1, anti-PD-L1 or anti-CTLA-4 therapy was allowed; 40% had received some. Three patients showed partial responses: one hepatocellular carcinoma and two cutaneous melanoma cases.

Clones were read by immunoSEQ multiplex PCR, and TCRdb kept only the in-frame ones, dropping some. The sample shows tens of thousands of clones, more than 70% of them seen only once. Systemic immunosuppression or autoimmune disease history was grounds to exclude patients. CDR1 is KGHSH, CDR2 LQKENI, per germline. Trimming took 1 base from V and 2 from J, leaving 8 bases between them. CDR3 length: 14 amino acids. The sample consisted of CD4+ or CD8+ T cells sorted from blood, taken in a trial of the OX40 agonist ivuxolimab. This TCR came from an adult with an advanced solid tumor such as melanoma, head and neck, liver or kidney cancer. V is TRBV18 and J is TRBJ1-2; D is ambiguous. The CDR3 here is CASSPRGRNYGYTF. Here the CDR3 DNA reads TGTGCCAGCTCACCACGAGGGCGGAACTATGGCTACACCTTC.